These 3 T cell receptor beta chains came from one sample sequenced in a study of Graves' ophthalmopathy and Graves' hyperthyroidism. The TCR beta CDR3 regions underwent amplification from RNA transcripts. Second-round multiplex PCR came after a first-round RT-PCR that employed HTBI primers. TCRdb redid the calling of the multiplex PCR reads with MiXCR, one entry per CDR3 protein. Of roughly 1.1 million distinct CDR3 sequences listed, less than 45% are singletons. The sample taken for sequencing was peripheral blood or thyroid tissue (not recorded which). These receptors all come from an adult man with Graves' hyperthyroidism.

The rearrangement links TRBV7-6 to TRBJ2-7; TRBD1 agrees at 7 bases. V was pared by 0 bases and J by 1 base, with 6 bases of the junction left unmatched. Per the germline V gene, CDR1 is SGHVS and CDR2 is FNYEAQ. The CDR3 is made up of 16 amino acids. This chain's CDR3 is CASSLAPGQLSYEQYF. DNA for the CDR3: TGTGCCAGCAGCTTAGCTCCGGGACAGTTGTCCTACGAGCAGTACTTC.

This chain connects TRBV20-1 to TRBJ2-5, with 9 nucleotides matching TRBD1. Trimming at V came to 5 bases and at J to 5 bases, leaving 15 bases not matched to a gene. CDR3 length: 16 amino acids. Per germline, CDR1 DFQATT and CDR2 SNEGSKA (reference sequence). This chain's CDR3 is CSAANPRQGDRETQYF. In nucleotides, the CDR3 is TGCAGTGCTGCCAATCCAAGACAGGGGGATAGGGAGACCCAGTACTTC.

The CDR3 sequence is CATSTETGLYGYTF. The CDR3 DNA sequence: TGTGCCACCAGCACCGAGACAGGCCTCTATGGCTACACCTTC. This sequence joins TRBV15 and TRBJ1-2; D is possibly TRBD1 (6 bases). V lost 4 bases to trimming and J lost 4 bases, with 13 bases between them. Germline V gene sequence: CDR1 LNHNV, CDR2 YYDKDF (reference sequence). This CDR3 comprises 14 residues.